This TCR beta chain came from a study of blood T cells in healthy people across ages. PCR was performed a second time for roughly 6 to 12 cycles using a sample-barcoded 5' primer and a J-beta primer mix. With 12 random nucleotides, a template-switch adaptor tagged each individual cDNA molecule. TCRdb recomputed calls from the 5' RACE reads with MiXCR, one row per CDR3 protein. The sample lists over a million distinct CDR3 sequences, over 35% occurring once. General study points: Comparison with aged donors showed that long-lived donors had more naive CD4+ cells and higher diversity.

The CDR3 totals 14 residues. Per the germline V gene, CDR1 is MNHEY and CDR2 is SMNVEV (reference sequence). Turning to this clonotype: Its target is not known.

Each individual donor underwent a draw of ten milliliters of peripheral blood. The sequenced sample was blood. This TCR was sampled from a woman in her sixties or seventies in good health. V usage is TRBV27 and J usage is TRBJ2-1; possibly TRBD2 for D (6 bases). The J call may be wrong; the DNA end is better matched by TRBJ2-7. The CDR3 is CASSRGSTYNEQYF. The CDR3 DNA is TGTGCCAGCAGTCGGGGGTCAACCTACAATGAGCAGTACTTC.